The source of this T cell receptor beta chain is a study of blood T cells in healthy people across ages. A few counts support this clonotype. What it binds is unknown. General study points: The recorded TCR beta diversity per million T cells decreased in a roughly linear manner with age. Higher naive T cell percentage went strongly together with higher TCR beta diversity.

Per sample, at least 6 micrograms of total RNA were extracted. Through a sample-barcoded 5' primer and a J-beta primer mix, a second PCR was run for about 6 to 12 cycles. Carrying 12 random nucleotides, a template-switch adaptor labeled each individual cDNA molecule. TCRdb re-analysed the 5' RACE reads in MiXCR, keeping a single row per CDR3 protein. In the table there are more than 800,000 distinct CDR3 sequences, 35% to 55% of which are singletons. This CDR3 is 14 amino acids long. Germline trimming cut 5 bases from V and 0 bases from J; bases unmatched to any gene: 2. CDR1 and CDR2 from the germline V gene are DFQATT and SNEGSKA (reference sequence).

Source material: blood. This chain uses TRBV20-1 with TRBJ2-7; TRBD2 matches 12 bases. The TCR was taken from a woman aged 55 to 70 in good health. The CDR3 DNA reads TGCAGTGCTTGGGGACTAGCGGGCTCCTACGAGCAGTACTTC. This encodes CSAWGLAGSYEQYF.